The rows below give T cell receptor beta chains drawn from one sample of a study of control samples from healthy donors and cancer patients. Using immunoSEQ multiplex PCR, the repertoire was profiled, and TCRdb retains in-frame clones only, with some absent. The data show 150,000 or so clones, roughly 94% seen once. Sequenced sample: blood. These receptors all come from a woman aged 40 to 50 in good health. The CDR3 runs from the conserved cysteine through the conserved F or W. Fields, in order: CDR3 protein, J gene, CDR3 length, V gene.

CATSTHRGTNTEAFF | TRBJ1-1 | 15 | TRBV15
CASKKSVGRADEQFF | TRBJ2-1 | 15 | TRBV6-5
CASTRDSIGTEAFF | TRBJ1-1 | 14 | TRBV2
CASSPEGGGPFF | TRBJ2-1 | 12 | TRBV6-2/TRBV6-3
CASSRGGGRGEQFF | TRBJ2-1 | 14 | TRBV9
CASSRTGDSSYNEQFF | TRBJ2-1 | 16 | TRBV7-2
CASSFDGNTEAFF | TRBJ1-1 | 13 | TRBV5-4
CASSLDASGEQFF | TRBJ2-1 | 13 | TRBV12-3/TRBV12-4
CASSFGGAEAFF | TRBJ1-1 | 12 | TRBV7-9
CASSPGQGVYGYTF | TRBJ1-2 | 14 | TRBV4-2
CASSLGDRSTEAFF | TRBJ1-1 | 14 | TRBV7-3
CASSSGGGNQPQHF | TRBJ1-5 | 14 | TRBV5-4
CASSTSGGAVETQYF | TRBJ2-5 | 15 | TRBV5-4
CASSRGLSGDEQFF | TRBJ2-1 | 14 | TRBV7-3
CASSLTGQLDTEAFF | TRBJ1-1 | 15 | TRBV5-5
CATSRQGGDEQFF | TRBJ2-1 | 13 | TRBV15
CASSTTSGGGRDTQYF | TRBJ2-3 | 16 | TRBV5-5
CASSFFPEPGKPTYEQYF | TRBJ2-7 | 18 | TRBV27
CASSAGQGEAFF | TRBJ1-1 | 12 | TRBV13